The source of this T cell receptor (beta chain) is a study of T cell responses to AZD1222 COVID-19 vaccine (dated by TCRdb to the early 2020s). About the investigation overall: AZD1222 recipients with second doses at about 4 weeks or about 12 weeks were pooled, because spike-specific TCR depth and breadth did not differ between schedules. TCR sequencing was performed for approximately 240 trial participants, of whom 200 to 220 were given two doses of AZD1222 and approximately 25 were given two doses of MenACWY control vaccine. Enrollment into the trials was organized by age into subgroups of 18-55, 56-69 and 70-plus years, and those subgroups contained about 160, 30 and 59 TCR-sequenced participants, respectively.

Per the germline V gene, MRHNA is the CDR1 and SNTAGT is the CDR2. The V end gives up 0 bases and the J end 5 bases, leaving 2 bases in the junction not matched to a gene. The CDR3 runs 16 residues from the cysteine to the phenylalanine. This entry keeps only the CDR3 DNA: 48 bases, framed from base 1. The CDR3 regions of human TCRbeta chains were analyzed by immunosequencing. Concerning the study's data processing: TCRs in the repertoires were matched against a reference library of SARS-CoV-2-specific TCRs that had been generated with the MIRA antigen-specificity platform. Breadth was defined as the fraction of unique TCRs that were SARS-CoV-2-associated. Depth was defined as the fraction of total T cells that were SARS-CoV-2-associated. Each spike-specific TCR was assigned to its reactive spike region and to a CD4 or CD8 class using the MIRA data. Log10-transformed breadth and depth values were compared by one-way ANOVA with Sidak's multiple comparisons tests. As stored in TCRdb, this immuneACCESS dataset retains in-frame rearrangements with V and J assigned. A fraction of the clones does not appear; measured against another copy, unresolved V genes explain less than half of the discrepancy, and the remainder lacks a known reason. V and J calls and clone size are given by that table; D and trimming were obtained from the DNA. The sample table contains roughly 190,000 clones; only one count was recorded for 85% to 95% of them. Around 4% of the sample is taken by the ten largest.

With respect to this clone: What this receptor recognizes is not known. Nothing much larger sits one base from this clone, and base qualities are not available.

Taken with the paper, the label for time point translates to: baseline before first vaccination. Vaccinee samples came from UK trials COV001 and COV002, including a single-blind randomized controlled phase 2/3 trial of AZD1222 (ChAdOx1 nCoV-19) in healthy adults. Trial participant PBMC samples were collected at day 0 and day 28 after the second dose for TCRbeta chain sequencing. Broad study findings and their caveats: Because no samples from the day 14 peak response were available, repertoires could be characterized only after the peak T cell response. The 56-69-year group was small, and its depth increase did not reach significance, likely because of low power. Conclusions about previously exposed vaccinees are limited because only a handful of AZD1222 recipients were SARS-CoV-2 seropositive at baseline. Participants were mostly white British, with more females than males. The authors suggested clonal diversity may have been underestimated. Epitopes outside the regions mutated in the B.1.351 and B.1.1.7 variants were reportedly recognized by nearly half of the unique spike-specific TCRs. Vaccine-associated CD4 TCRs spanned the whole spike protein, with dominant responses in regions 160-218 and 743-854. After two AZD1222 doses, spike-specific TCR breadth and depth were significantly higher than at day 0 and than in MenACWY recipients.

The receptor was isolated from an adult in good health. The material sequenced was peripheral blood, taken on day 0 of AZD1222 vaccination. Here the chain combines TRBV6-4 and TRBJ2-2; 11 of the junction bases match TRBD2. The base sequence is TGTGCCAGCAGTGACTCGACTAGCGGGGTTACCGGGGAGCTGTTTTTT. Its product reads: CASSDSTSGVTGELFF.